These T cell receptor beta chains were read from a single sample in a study of CD8 T cells in Susac syndrome. TCRdb itself ran the immunoSEQ multiplex PCR reads through MiXCR, one entry per CDR3 protein. The sample carries 250,000 to 300,000 distinct CDR3 sequences, approximately 90% recorded once. The material sequenced was CD8+ T cells from PBMCs. The source of these receptors is a human donor with multiple sclerosis. CDR3s leave out the opening cysteine and the closing phenylalanine or tryptophan.

v_call	cdr3_length	j_call	cdr3_aa
TRBV20-1	10	TRBJ2-2	SANLGGRELF
TRBV24-1	12	TRBJ2-1	ATSTEQGFNEQF
TRBV7-8	19	TRBJ2-1	ASSLYPPTLGEPGPYNEQF
TRBV25-1	12	TRBJ2-5	ASSEGQGQETQY
TRBV12-3/TRBV12-4	13	TRBJ1-1	ASSTPGPDNTEAF
TRBV12-3/TRBV12-4	15	TRBJ2-3	ASSKAHGVSSTDTQY
TRBV5-6	11	TRBJ1-2	ASSLWGAYGYT
TRBV27	12	TRBJ2-4	ASRPTGPKNIQY
TRBV9	12	TRBJ2-1	ASSVGTSFNEQF
TRBV2	11	TRBJ2-7	AGLGPNAYEQY
TRBV7-2	14	TRBJ2-1	ASSLLSGTGNNEQF
TRBV28	11	TRBJ2-7	ASSNEGAYEQY
TRBV10-3	11	TRBJ2-7	AISERGQYEQY
TRBV7-9	13	TRBJ2-7	ASSLEAGNSYEQY
TRBV4-2	14	TRBJ2-6	ASSQEGISGANVLT